This is a list of T cell receptor beta chains from one sample in a study of T-cell memory formation after mild COVID-19. TCRdb reprocessed the 5' RACE reads via MiXCR and lists one record per CDR3 protein. Of around 310,000 distinct CDR3 sequences in the sample, 20% to 25% were seen once. Sequencing input: PBMCs or a T cell subset sorted from them (not recorded which). These receptors all come from a young man who had mild COVID-19 (a few samples of this study predate the infection). Cell type and time point are not known. CDR3s include the opening cysteine and the closing phenylalanine or tryptophan. The order of the fields is D gene, V gene, clone size, J gene, CDR3 DNA, CDR3 protein. D genes are given only for firm matches. Clone size is shown for a subset of rows, as once, few, many or a class of expanded clone.

>TRBD2|TRBV5-1|few|TRBJ2-3
TGCGCCAGCAGCTTGGCTACTAGCGGCACAGATACGCAGTATTTT
CASSLATSGTDTQYF
>TRBD2|TRBV10-3|many|TRBJ2-7
TGTGCCACCCACGGGGGGGAGACCTACGAGCAGTACTTC
CATHGGETYEQYF
>NA|TRBV6-2/TRBV6-3|NA|TRBJ1-2
TGTGCCAGCAGTTACAGTGGGGACTACACCTTC
CASSYSGDYTF
>NA|TRBV2|NA|TRBJ2-2
TGTGCCAGCAACCCAACGGGTGACACCGGGGAGCTGTTTTTT
CASNPTGDTGELFF
>TRBD2|TRBV5-6|few|TRBJ2-3
TGTGCCAGCAGCTTGGTGGGCGGGGGGGCCGGAGATACGCAGTATTTT
CASSLVGGGAGDTQYF
>NA|TRBV5-1|NA|TRBJ2-2
TGCGCCAGCAGCTTGGCCCCGGCAAACACCGGGGAGCTGTTTTTT
CASSLAPANTGELFF
>NA|TRBV3-1|NA|TRBJ2-1
TGTGCCAGCAGCCGCATGGAGAACAATGAGCAGTTCTTC
CASSRMENNEQFF
>NA|TRBV5-6|NA|TRBJ1-2
TGTGCCAGCAGCAGTTTTGACAGGCCCTATGGCTACACCTTC
CASSSFDRPYGYTF
>TRBD1|TRBV4-2|NA|TRBJ2-1
TGTGCCAGCAGCCGCCGGGACAGGGGAATATACAATGAGCAGTTCTTC
CASSRRDRGIYNEQFF
>NA|TRBV7-6|NA|TRBJ2-1
TGTGCCAGCAGCCCGCGAGTCCCTAATGAGCAGTTCTTC
CASSPRVPNEQFF
>NA|TRBV15|many|TRBJ2-1
TGTGCCACCAGCAGGACGGACTACCACAATGAGCAGTTCTTC
CATSRTDYHNEQFF
>NA|TRBV12-3/TRBV12-4|NA|TRBJ2-3
TGTGCCAGCAGTTTGACCGGGGTCTATACGCAGTATTTT
CASSLTGVYTQYF
>NA|TRBV3-1|NA|TRBJ2-2
TGTGCCAGCAGCCGGAGGAACACCGGGGAGCTGTTTTTT
CASSRRNTGELFF
>NA|TRBV7-8|NA|TRBJ2-1
TGTGCCAGCAACATACAGGGCTATGAGCAGTTCTTC
CASNIQGYEQFF
>NA|TRBV4-3|NA|TRBJ2-2
TGCGCCAGCAGCCTATTCAGGGGGAACACCGGGGAGCTGTTTTTT
CASSLFRGNTGELFF
>TRBD2|TRBV7-8|few|TRBJ2-1
TGTGCCAGCAGCTTAGTAGCGGGGGTCAGCAATGAGCAGTTCTTC
CASSLVAGVSNEQFF
>NA|TRBV7-9|NA|TRBJ1-1
TGTGCCAGCAGCCCGGACAGCCCCTGGAACACTGAAGCTTTCTTT
CASSPDSPWNTEAFF
>TRBD2|TRBV4-2|many|TRBJ2-3
TGTGCCAGCAGCCAAGATCGGGGGGGCACAGATACGCAGTATTTT
CASSQDRGGTDTQYF
>NA|TRBV20-1|NA|TRBJ2-5
TGCAGTGCTAGAGAAGAGAAAGAGACCCAGTACTTC
CSAREEKETQYF
>TRBD1|TRBV10-3|NA|TRBJ1-2
TGTGCCACTGGGACCGGGACAGGGGAGGAAGGCTACACCTTC
CATGTGTGEEGYTF
>NA|TRBV21-1|few|TRBJ1-4
TGTGCCAGCAGCTCGCAACGGGACGGGGAGAATGAAAAACTGTTTTTT
CASSSQRDGENEKLFF
>NA|TRBV12-3/TRBV12-4|NA|TRBJ1-3
TGTGCCAGCAGTTTGATGAGCGGAAACACCATATATTTT
CASSLMSGNTIYF
>NA|TRBV20-1|NA|TRBJ2-1
TGCAGTGGACCTCCGCTCCTCGGGTCCCGCGAGCAGTTCTTC
CSGPPLLGSREQFF
>NA|TRBV9|NA|TRBJ1-5
TGTGCCAGCAGCCCACAGGGACGGGGCAATCAGCCCCAGCATTTT
CASSPQGRGNQPQHF
>NA|TRBV12-3/TRBV12-4|NA|TRBJ1-1
TGTGCCAGCAGTCCCATTGGCGTAGCACAGGTAGCTTTCTTT
CASSPIGVAQVAFF
>NA|TRBV6-6|few|TRBJ2-7
TGTGCCAGCAGCCTGCAGGGGGGATACGAGCAGTACTTC
CASSLQGGYEQYF
>NA|TRBV5-6|NA|TRBJ1-5
TGTGCCAGCAGCTCCTCGGTACTGAGCAATCAGCCCCAGCATTTT
CASSSSVLSNQPQHF
>NA|TRBV7-3|many|TRBJ2-7
TGTGCCAGCAGCTTATCAGCGGGCCCCTACGAGCAGTACTTC
CASSLSAGPYEQYF